The sequence of this T cell receptor (beta chain) was determined in a study of cytomegalovirus exposure and HLA in healthy donors. Primers for the PCR totalled 60 Vbeta and 13 Jbeta. The method was immunoSEQ multiplex PCR; TCRdb's version includes in-frame clones alone and lacks a portion of them. The data contain some 100,000 clones, 70% to 80% of them singletons. This clone was recorded only once. This clonotype was sampled from a female donor in good health and CMV-seropositive. Sample: PBMCs.

In nucleotides, the CDR3 is TGTGCCAGCAGCGCCCGCGGGGGGACATACAATGAGCAGTTCTTC. Protein: CASSARGGTYNEQFF. The chain links TRBV7-2 to TRBJ2-1, with 8 bases lining up with TRBD2. This CDR3 is built from 15 residues. The J segment lost 4 bases and the V segment lost 5 bases, leaving 7 bases of the junction unmatched. The germline V gene has CDR1 SGHTA and CDR2 FQGNSA.